A selection of T cell receptor beta chains follows, all from one sample in a study of T cells in Graves' hyperthyroidism and ophthalmopathy. TCRdb used MiXCR to reprocess the multiplex PCR reads, holding one entry per CDR3 protein. This table holds 600,000 to 700,000 distinct CDR3 sequences, approximately 42% found once. Sequenced input: peripheral blood or thyroid tissue (not recorded which). Receptor source: an adult man with Graves' disease, either hyperthyroidism or ophthalmopathy (not recorded which). CDR3s include the opening cysteine and the closing phenylalanine or tryptophan. The order of the fields is D gene, clone size, V gene, J gene, CDR3 DNA, CDR3 protein. The D gene is left open where the match is weak. Rows give clone size only sometimes, using once, few, many, or a class for an expanded clone.

TRBD1,many,TRBV7-2,TRBJ2-5,TGTGCCAGCAGCGCAAGACAGGGCGTCGGGACCCAGTACTTC,CASSARQGVGTQYF
.,once,TRBV7-2,TRBJ1-2,TGTGCCAGCAGCTTAGCCTTCGGGGCAGGTCCTGGAAACACCTTC,CASSLAFGAGPGNTF
TRBD1,.,TRBV29-1,TRBJ2-5,TGCAGCGTTGAAGGGACAGGGAAAGAGACCCAGTACTTC,CSVEGTGKETQYF
TRBD2,.,TRBV2,TRBJ2-5,TGTGCCAGCAGGGGACTAGCGGGAGCCTGGATTCAAGAGACCCAGTACTTC,CASRGLAGAWIQETQYF
.,.,TRBV12-3/TRBV12-4,TRBJ1-1,TGTGCCAGCAGTTTAAGCAGCGCTGAAGCTTTCTTT,CASSLSSAEAFF
.,.,TRBV29-1,TRBJ1-2,TGCAGCATACTCGACGGGGGGGGCTACACCTTC,CSILDGGGYTF
.,.,TRBV6-5,TRBJ2-7,TGTGCCAGCAGTTTGCTGCAGGGGAACGAGCAGTACTTC,CASSLLQGNEQYF
.,few,TRBV9,TRBJ1-2,TGTGCCAGCAGCGTAGGTAGTGTTTGGGGAAGGGATGGCTACACCTTC,CASSVGSVWGRDGYTF
.,many,TRBV5-1,TRBJ1-1,TGCGCCAGCAGCTTGGGGTGGGGGAACACTGAAGCTTTCTTT,CASSLGWGNTEAFF
TRBD1,.,TRBV6-2/TRBV6-3,TRBJ2-7,TGTGCCAGCAGTTACGGGGACAGGAAATCCTACGAGCAGTACTTC,CASSYGDRKSYEQYF
.,.,TRBV3-1,TRBJ1-6,TGTGCCAGCAGCAAAGACAGCGCCGGGTCACCCCTCCACTTT,CASSKDSAGSPLHF
.,many,TRBV29-1,TRBJ1-1,TGCAGCGTCCGAACAGGGTGGAGGAACACTGAAGCTTTCTTT,CSVRTGWRNTEAFF
TRBD1,.,TRBV20-1,TRBJ1-5,TGCAGTGCTAGGCCCTCGGGACAGGGATATCAGCCCCAGCATTTT,CSARPSGQGYQPQHF
TRBD1,many,TRBV5-1,TRBJ2-5,TGCGCCAGCTTCCAACAGGGGGGCGAGACCCAGTACTTC,CASFQQGGETQYF
.,.,TRBV24-1,TRBJ2-5,TGTGCCACCAGCCCCGGGGCGGGAGAGACCCAGTACTTC,CATSPGAGETQYF
.,many,TRBV28,TRBJ1-6,TGTGCCAGCAGTTTGGAGGCTTCACCCCTCCACTTT,CASSLEASPLHF
.,few,TRBV12-3/TRBV12-4,TRBJ2-2,TGTGCCAGCAGAGCCGGGGGCATGGCCGGGGAGCTGTTTTTT,CASRAGGMAGELFF
.,few,TRBV7-2,TRBJ1-2,TGTGCCTTCTACGGCTACACCTTC,CAFYGYTF
.,few,TRBV12-3/TRBV12-4,TRBJ1-4,TGTGCCAGCACCCACGGGGGGGCGAGGGAAAAACTGTTTTTT,CASTHGGAREKLFF
.,few,TRBV7-8,TRBJ1-6,TGTGCCAGCAGCCGTGGCGTCTCGCACCTCCACTTT,CASSRGVSHLHF
.,.,TRBV6-1,TRBJ1-5,TGTGCCACCGCATACTATCGTGGTGATCAGCCCCAGCATTTT,CATAYYRGDQPQHF
.,.,TRBV7-9,TRBJ1-4,TGTGCCAGCAGCCCACGACAGAAATTAAATGAAAAACTGTTTTTT,CASSPRQKLNEKLFF
TRBD1,few,TRBV24-1,TRBJ2-5,TGTGCCACCAGTGATTCGACAGGGCGAGAGACCCAGTACTTC,CATSDSTGRETQYF
TRBD1,once,TRBV6-1,TRBJ1-5,TGTGTCAGCAGACCTACAGGGGTTCGCAATCAGCCCCAGCATTTT,CVSRPTGVRNQPQHF
.,many,TRBV29-1,TRBJ1-1,TGCAGCGTTCTCGAGGGGTGGCTCGACACTGAAGCTTTCTTT,CSVLEGWLDTEAFF
TRBD1,.,TRBV12-3/TRBV12-4,TRBJ1-1,TGTGCCAGCAGTCACGGACAGGGCGATGAAGCTTTCTTT,CASSHGQGDEAFF
TRBD1,few,TRBV20-1,TRBJ1-1,TGCAGTGCTACTGACAGGGAAGATAGCACTGAAGCTTTCTTT,CSATDREDSTEAFF
TRBD1,.,TRBV15,TRBJ2-5,TGTGCCACCAGCAGGACAGGGACGGAAGAGACCCAGTACTTC,CATSRTGTEETQYF
.,.,TRBV9,TRBJ1-2,TGTGCCAGCAGCGTAGGGGACACTGCTATTGGCTACACCTTC,CASSVGDTAIGYTF
.,few,TRBV6-1,TRBJ1-1,TGTGCCAGCAGTGAAGACAGGGTGAACACTGAAGCTTTCTTT,CASSEDRVNTEAFF
TRBD2,once,TRBV15,TRBJ2-7,TGTGCCACCAGCAGAGACGGCATGGCGGGGGTCTCCTACGAGCAGTACTTC,CATSRDGMAGVSYEQYF
TRBD1,many,TRBV29-1,TRBJ1-2,TGCAGCGTTGAACTCCAGGGGGTCTATGGCTACACCTTC,CSVELQGVYGYTF
.,.,TRBV5-1,TRBJ1-5,TGCGCCAGCAGCTTGAGGTCGGGGAGAGGGTGCAATCAGCCCCAGCATTTT,CASSLRSGRGCNQPQHF
.,.,TRBV6-4,TRBJ1-2,TGTGCCGAGGACCCGGGGGGGTATGGCTACACCTTC,CAEDPGGYGYTF
.,.,TRBV2,TRBJ1-3,TGTGCCAGCAGTGAACAGGTGACTGGAAACACCATATATTTT,CASSEQVTGNTIYF
.,.,TRBV20-1,TRBJ2-7,TGCAGTGCTAGCGACACTGAAACCTACGAGCAGTACTTC,CSASDTETYEQYF
.,.,TRBV24-1,TRBJ1-2,TGTGCCACCAGTGATATAAGTGGCTACACCTTC,CATSDISGYTF
.,many,TRBV24-1,TRBJ1-2,TGTGCCACCAGTGAGCAGGGTGGAGGCTATGGCTACACCTTC,CATSEQGGGYGYTF
.,few,TRBV20-1,TRBJ1-3,TGCAGTGCTCGGGCTCTTGGAAACACCATATATTTT,CSARALGNTIYF
TRBD1,many,TRBV10-3,TRBJ1-2,TGTGCCATCACCCTCATGGACAGGGGGGGTGGCTACACCTTC,CAITLMDRGGGYTF
TRBD1,.,TRBV10-2,TRBJ1-2,TGTGCCAGCAGATCCGGACAGGGCTATGGCTATGGCTACACCTTC,CASRSGQGYGYGYTF
.,.,TRBV10-3,TRBJ1-5,TGTGCCATCAGTTCGGACCCGATATTACAGCCCCAGCATTTT,CAISSDPILQPQHF
TRBD1,.,TRBV2,TRBJ1-5,TGTGCCAGCAGTGCTAGAGGACAGGGCGATCAGCCCCAGCATTTT,CASSARGQGDQPQHF
.,.,TRBV29-1,TRBJ1-2,TGCAGCGTTGGTAACAGACCGACCCTCTATGGCTACACCTTC,CSVGNRPTLYGYTF
TRBD2,.,TRBV20-1,TRBJ2-5,TGCAGTGCGGAATCGACTAGCGGGATAGGGGAGACCCAGTACTTC,CSAESTSGIGETQYF
.,few,TRBV5-1,TRBJ2-7,TGCGCCAGCAGCTTGGTGGGGGGGGGCTCCTCCTACGAGCAGTACTTC,CASSLVGGGSSYEQYF
TRBD2,.,TRBV10-3,TRBJ2-7,TGTGCCACCCGAGACGTGGTGGGGGGGGTCTACGAGCAGTACTTC,CATRDVVGGVYEQYF
.,many,TRBV7-2,TRBJ2-5,TGTGCCAGCAGCTTACACAGCCAAGAGACCCAGTACTTC,CASSLHSQETQYF
.,.,TRBV7-9,TRBJ1-1,TGTGCCAGCAGCCCGCAGGGTACGACTGAAGCTTTCTTT,CASSPQGTTEAFF
TRBD1,.,TRBV20-1,TRBJ2-2,TGCAGTGCTAGTGGGACAGGGATGGGGGAGCTGTTTTTT,CSASGTGMGELFF
.,many,TRBV7-2,TRBJ2-5,TGTGCCAGCAGCTTAGATCGCCCCACGAGAGGGGAGACCCAGTACTTC,CASSLDRPTRGETQYF
TRBD1,.,TRBV20-1,TRBJ1-4,TGCAGTGCTAGAGATCCGACAGGGGGAGAAAAACTGTTTTTT,CSARDPTGGEKLFF
.,few,TRBV19,TRBJ2-5,TGTGCCAGTAGGAGGGAGTACCAAGAGACCCAGTACTTC,CASRREYQETQYF
.,.,TRBV7-6,TRBJ2-6,TGCGCCAGCAGCCAGGCCCCCTCGGGGGCCAACGTCCTGACTTTC,CASSQAPSGANVLTF